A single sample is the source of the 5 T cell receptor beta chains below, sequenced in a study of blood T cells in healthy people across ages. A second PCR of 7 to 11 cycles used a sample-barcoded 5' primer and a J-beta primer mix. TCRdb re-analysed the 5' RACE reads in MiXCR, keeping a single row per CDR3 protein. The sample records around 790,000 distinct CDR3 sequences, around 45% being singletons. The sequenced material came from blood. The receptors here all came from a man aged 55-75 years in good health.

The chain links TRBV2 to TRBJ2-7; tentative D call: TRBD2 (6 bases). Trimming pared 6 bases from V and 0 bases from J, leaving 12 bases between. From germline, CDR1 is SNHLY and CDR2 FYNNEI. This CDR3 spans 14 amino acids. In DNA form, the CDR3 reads TGTGCCAGCAGCTCCCGGGACTTCTCCTACGAGCAGTACTTC. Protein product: CASSSRDFSYEQYF.

CDR3: CASRDPGTLRRNTIYF. The CDR3 DNA is TGTGCCAGCAGGGACCCCGGGACACTGCGACGAAACACCATATATTTT. The chain combines TRBV6-4 with TRBJ1-3; weak D call: TRBD1 (6 bases). CDR3 length: 16 amino acids. Germline loops: CDR1 MRHNA, CDR2 SNTAGT. The V gene lost 6 bases and the J gene lost 5 bases, with 20 bases spanning the gap.

DNA for the CDR3: TGTGCCAGCAGCTTACCGGGGACTAATCAAGAGACCCAGTACTTC. Protein product: CASSLPGTNQETQYF. V gene TRBV11-2 combines with J gene TRBJ2-5, with 7 bases aligning to TRBD2. The V gene's germline CDR1 is SGHAT and CDR2 FQNNGV. The CDR3 is 15 residues long. The trim removed 2 bases at V and 2 bases at J, leaving 5 bases unmatched.

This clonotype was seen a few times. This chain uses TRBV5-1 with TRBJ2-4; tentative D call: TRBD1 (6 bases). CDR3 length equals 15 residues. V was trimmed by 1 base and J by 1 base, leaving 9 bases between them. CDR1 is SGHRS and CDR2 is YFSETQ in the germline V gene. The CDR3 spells CASSLWQGAKNIQYF. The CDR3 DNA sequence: TGCGCCAGCAGCTTGTGGCAGGGGGCCAAAAACATTCAGTACTTC.

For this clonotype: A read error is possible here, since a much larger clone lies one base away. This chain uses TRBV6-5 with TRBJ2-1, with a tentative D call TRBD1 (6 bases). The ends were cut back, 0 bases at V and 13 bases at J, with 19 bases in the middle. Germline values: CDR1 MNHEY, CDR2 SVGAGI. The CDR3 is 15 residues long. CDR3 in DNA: TGTGCCAGCAGTTACTCGACAGGAAATCTGGAGACCCAGTTCTTC. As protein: CASSYSTGNLETQFF.